What follows is one TCR beta chain and its context. Its target is unknown. The source of the sample is a study of CD4 T cells in relation to SARS-CoV-2 and coronaviruses. Overall study context: ViraFEST: approximately nine-day antigen culture of PBMCs, then TCR beta CDR3 sequencing. Median patient age was 38.5 years, spanning 21 to 72 years.

In germline, CDR1 is MGHDK, CDR2 SYGVNS. The CDR3 runs to 15 residues. The ends were cut back, 4 bases at V and 1 base at J, with 10 bases in the middle. Sequencing used immunoSEQ multiplex PCR; TCRdb keeps in-frame clones, though not all of them. The sample holds about 36,000 clones; around 77% are singletons and the top ten take roughly 21%. The rearrangement joins TRBV25-1 to TRBJ2-2, with D possibly being TRBD1 (6 bases). This TCR was sampled from an adult with COVID-19. Sample: memory CD4+ T cells from PBMCs, cultured in vitro. The DNA for the CDR3 is TGTGCCAGCAGTGTGGACAGATTGAACACCGGGGAGCTGTTTTTT. Its translation is CASSVDRLNTGELFF. The variable domain in full, completed from reference TRBV25-1 and TRBJ2-2, reads EADIYQTPRYLVIGTGKKITLECSQTMGHDKMYWYQQDPGMELHLIHYSYGVNSTEKGDLSSESTVSRIRTEHFPLTLESARPSHTSQYLCASSVDRLNTGELFFGEGSRLTVL.